A single sample is the source of the 9 T cell receptor beta chains below, sequenced in a study of cytomegalovirus exposure and HLA in healthy donors. Amplification used 60 Vbeta primers and 13 Jbeta primers. Using immunoSEQ multiplex PCR, the repertoire was profiled, and TCRdb retains in-frame clones only, with some absent. The data show roughly 44,000 clones, over 70% seen once. Sequencing was done on a sample of PBMCs. The receptor source for this set is a man in his fifties in good health and CMV-seronegative.

The chain has TRBV19 and TRBJ2-1, with D maybe TRBD2 (6 bases). V was clipped by 3 bases and J by 3 bases, with 18 bases between them. The CDR3 totals 17 residues. CDR1 is LNHDA, CDR2 SQIVND, per germline (reference sequence). The CDR3 loop reads CASSIPLGGENYNEQFF. CDR3 in DNA: TGTGCCAGTAGTATCCCCCTGGGCGGGGAGAACTACAATGAGCAGTTCTTC.

The rearrangement links TRBV29-1 to TRBJ2-7, with D perhaps matching TRBD1 (5 bases). CDR1 is SQVTM, CDR2 ANQGSEA, per germline. Trimming shortened V by 3 bases and J by 6 bases, and 18 bases separated the two germline ends. The CDR3 covers 14 residues. Here the CDR3 DNA reads TGCAGCGTTGAGAGGACCCGATCGCAGGGCGAGCAGTACTTC. This gives the protein CSVERTRSQGEQYF.

The rearrangement uses TRBV7-2 and TRBJ2-1, with 8 bases that match TRBD2. J lost 5 bases, V lost 3 bases, and 3 bases had no gene match. The length of the CDR3 is 14 residues. Germline assignment: CDR1 SGHTA and CDR2 FQGNSA. CDR3 sequence: CASSFTSGDNEQFF. In DNA, the CDR3 is TGTGCCAGCAGCTTTACTAGCGGTGACAATGAGCAGTTCTTC.

This chain joins TRBV5-1 and TRBJ2-2; 8 nucleotides align to TRBD1. The J segment lost 3 bases and the V segment lost 4 bases, leaving 14 bases of the junction unmatched. Germline loops: CDR1 SGHRS, CDR2 YFSETQ. The CDR3 consists of 18 residues. The CDR3 sequence is CASSPSSQGALDTGELFF. The DNA for the CDR3 is TGCGCCAGCAGCCCTAGTAGCCAGGGGGCTCTGGACACCGGGGAGCTGTTTTTT. The variable domain in full, with the rest retrieved from reference TRBV5-1 and TRBJ2-2, is KAGVTQTPRYLIKTRGQQVTLSCSPISGHRSVSWYQQTPGQGLQFLFEYFSETQRNKGNFPGRFSGRQFSNSRSEMNVSTLELGDSALYLCASSPSSQGALDTGELFFGEGSRLTVL.

The CDR3 loop reads CASSLARQGPTGELFF. In DNA, the CDR3 is TGTGCCAGCAGTTTGGCCAGACAGGGGCCCACCGGGGAGCTGTTTTTT. V usage is TRBV28 and J usage is TRBJ2-2; 8 bases fit TRBD1. The CDR3 totals 16 residues. V dropped 3 bases and J dropped 4; count of bases not matched to a gene: 7. The germline V gene has CDR1 MDHEN and CDR2 SYDVKM.

This chain uses TRBV19 with TRBJ2-7; D possibly corresponds to TRBD2 (5 bases). V gave up 7 bases and J gave up 0 bases, with 10 bases separating them. The germline gives CDR1 LNHDA, CDR2 SQIVND (reference sequence). The CDR3 has 13 residues. The DNA of the CDR3 is TGTGCCAGTAAATCGGGATTCTCCTACGAGCAGTACTTC. This translates into CASKSGFSYEQYF.

The chain recombines TRBV18 with TRBJ1-1, with a weak D call TRBD1 (6 bases). This CDR3 is 14 amino acids long. CDR1 is KGHSH, CDR2 LQKENI, per germline. Trimming removed 7 bases from V and 3 bases from J, with 15 bases in between. The CDR3 sequence is CASFQTEGDTEAFF. In DNA form, the CDR3 reads TGTGCCAGCTTTCAGACCGAGGGGGACACTGAAGCTTTCTTT.

The chain couples TRBV6-5 to TRBJ2-3; 10 bases are a match to TRBD2. CDR1 and CDR2 from the germline V gene are MNHEY and SVGAGI. The CDR3 spans 13 residues. With V trimmed by 8 bases and J by 7 bases, 6 bases remained unmatched. The CDR3 DNA follows: TGTGCCAGCCGTAGCGGGAGGATGAATACGCAGTATTTT. Amino acids: CASRSGRMNTQYF.

The V gene is TRBV5-8, the J gene TRBJ2-5, with TRBD2 matching over 8 bases. Germline CDR1 reads SGHTS; CDR2 reads YDEGEE. The trim removed 4 bases at V and 5 bases at J, leaving 7 bases unmatched. The CDR3 sequence is 14 residues long. In DNA form, the CDR3 reads TGTGCCAGCAGCACAAGCGGGGGTTGGGAGACCCAGTACTTC. It is translated as CASSTSGGWETQYF.